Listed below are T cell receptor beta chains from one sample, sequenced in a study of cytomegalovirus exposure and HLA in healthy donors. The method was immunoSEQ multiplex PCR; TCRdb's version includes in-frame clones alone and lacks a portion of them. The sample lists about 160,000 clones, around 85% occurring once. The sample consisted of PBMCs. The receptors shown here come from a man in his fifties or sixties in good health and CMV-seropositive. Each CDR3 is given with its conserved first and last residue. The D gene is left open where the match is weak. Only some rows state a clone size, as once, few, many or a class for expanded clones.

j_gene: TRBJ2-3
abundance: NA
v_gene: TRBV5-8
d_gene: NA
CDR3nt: TGTGCCAGCAGCTTGGGTGTGCGGGACCGACTAACCGATACGCAGTATTTT
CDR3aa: CASSLGVRDRLTDTQYF

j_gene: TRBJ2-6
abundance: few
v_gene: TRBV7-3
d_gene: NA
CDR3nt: TGTGCCAGCAGCCTACAGGAGACTGGGGCCAACGTCCTGACTTTC
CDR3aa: CASSLQETGANVLTF

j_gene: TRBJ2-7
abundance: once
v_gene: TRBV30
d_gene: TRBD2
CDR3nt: TGTGCCTGGGGCCTCTGGACTTCCAATAGCGGGAGGTCCGAGCAGTACTTC
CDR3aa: CAWGLWTSNSGRSEQYF

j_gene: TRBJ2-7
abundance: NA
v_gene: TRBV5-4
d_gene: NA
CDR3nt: TGTGCCAGCAGCTTGTCAGGGGCACTTAGCGAGCAGTACTTC
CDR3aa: CASSLSGALSEQYF

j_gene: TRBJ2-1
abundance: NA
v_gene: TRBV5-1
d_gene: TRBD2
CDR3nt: TGCGCCAGCAGCGTCAGCGGGAGTTATGAGCAGTTCTTC
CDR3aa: CASSVSGSYEQFF

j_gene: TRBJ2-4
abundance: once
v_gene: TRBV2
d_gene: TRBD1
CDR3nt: TGTGCCAGCATCAGGGGGCAGGGAGCCAAAAACATTCAGTACTTC
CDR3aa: CASIRGQGAKNIQYF

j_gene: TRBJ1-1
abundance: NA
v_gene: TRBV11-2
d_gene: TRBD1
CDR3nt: TGTGCCAGCAGCCCTTGGGACAGGAACACTGAAGCTTTCTTT
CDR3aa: CASSPWDRNTEAFF

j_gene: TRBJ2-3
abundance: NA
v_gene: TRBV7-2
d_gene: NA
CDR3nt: TGTGCCAGCAGCTTAGAGAGGTCAGATACGCAGTATTTT
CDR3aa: CASSLERSDTQYF

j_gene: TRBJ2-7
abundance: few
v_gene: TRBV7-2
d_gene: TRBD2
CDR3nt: TGTGCCAGCAGCTTCGGACTAGCGGGAGTAAAGGCCTACGAGCAGTACTTC
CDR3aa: CASSFGLAGVKAYEQYF

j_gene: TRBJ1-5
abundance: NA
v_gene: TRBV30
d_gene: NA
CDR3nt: TGTGCCTGGAGTACGGGGATTTTCGAACAGCCCCAGCATTTT
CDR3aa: CAWSTGIFEQPQHF

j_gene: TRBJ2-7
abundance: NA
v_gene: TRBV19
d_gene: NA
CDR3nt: TGTGCCAGGAAGGACTCAACCACCGAGCAGTACTTC
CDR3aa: CARKDSTTEQYF

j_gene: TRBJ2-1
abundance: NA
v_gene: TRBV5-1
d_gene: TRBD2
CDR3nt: TGCGCCAGCAGCTTGCGGGGCGGGGGGTATGAGCAGTTCTTC
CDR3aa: CASSLRGGGYEQFF

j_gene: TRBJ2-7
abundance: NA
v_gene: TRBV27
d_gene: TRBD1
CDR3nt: TGTGCCAGCAGTTTATCCGGACAGGGTAGAACCTACGAGCAGTACTTC
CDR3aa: CASSLSGQGRTYEQYF

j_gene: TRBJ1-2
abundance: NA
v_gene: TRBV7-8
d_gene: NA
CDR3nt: TGTGCCAGCAGAAACATAACTAACTATGGCTACACCTTC
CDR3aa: CASRNITNYGYTF

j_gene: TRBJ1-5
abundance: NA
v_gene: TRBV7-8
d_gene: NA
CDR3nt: TGTGCCAGCAGCCCCACCGAAGGGGGGGTCAATCAGCCCCAGCATTTT
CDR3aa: CASSPTEGGVNQPQHF

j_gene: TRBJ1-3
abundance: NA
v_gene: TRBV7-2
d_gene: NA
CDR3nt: TGTGCCAGCAGCTTAAAAAGAACAGTGACTGGAAACACCATATATTTT
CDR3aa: CASSLKRTVTGNTIYF

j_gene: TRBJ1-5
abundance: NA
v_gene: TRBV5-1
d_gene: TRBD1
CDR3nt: TGCGCCAGCAGTTTCGGGACAGGGAGGAATCAGCCCCAGCATTTT
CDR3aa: CASSFGTGRNQPQHF